A selection of T cell receptor beta chains follows, all from one sample in a study of tumor and adjacent non-tumor tissue in lung cancer. Each CDR3 protein gets one entry after TCRdb re-called the multiplex PCR reads with MiXCR. The table has approximately 77,000 distinct CDR3 sequences, roughly 80% seen once. The sequencing sample was made of distant non-tumor lung tissue. Receptor source: a man in his 60s with non-small cell lung cancer. Each CDR3 is given without its conserved first and last residue. Clone size appears in some rows only: once, few, many, or a class for an expanded clone.

abundance | v_gene | CDR3aa
- | TRBV11-3 | ASSQPGQGSKDTQY
- | TRBV11-3 | TSSFWVSGSYNKQF
few | TRBV5-1 | ASSRGTSGTSSSYEQY
- | TRBV4-1 | AGKGGLYGYT
many | TRBV5-8 | ASRPTSVAYNEQF
- | TRBV11-2 | VSSLAPGTGGAF
- | TRBV11-2 | ASSPLSEAAGTYEKC
- | TRBV4-3 | ASSQEQGNFGYT
once | TRBV4-2 | ANSPDFPSTDTQH
few | TRBV11-3 | ASSLGRVRLGYQAF
- | TRBV20-1 | NATETGYSGEAF
- | TRBV11-2 | ASSPLANTDRQY
few | TRBV24-1 | ATSDPTGEVYGYT
once | TRBV11-3 | ASSFEGNSPIH
- | TRBV27 | DSSLGPTDRALETQY
- | TRBV11-2 | GGSLAGRGTEAF